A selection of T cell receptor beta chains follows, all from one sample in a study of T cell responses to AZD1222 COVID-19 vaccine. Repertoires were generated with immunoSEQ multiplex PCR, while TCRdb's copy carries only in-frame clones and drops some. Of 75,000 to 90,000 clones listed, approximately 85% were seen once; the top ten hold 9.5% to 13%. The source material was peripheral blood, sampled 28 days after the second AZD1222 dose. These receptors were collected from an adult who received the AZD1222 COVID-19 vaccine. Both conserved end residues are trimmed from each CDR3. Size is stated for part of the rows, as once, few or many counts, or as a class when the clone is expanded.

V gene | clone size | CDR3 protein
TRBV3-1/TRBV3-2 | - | ASSHESGQGARGYT
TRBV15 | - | ATSRQGASNEKLF
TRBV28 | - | ASSIEQASGELF
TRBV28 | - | ASSLQVNSYEQY
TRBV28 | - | ASSLNSVGGYT
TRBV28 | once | ASSLRFDGGYT
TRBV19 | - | ASRISGTGPGELF
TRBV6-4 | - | ASSAQEGTEAF
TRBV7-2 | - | ASSLELVYGYT
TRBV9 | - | ASSVAWTGTTSGANVLT
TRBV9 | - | ASSAGLAGGFTDTQY
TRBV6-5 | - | ASSYSGGSAEAF
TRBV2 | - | ASSVSGQVTGELF
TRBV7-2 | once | ASSRDAPGYT
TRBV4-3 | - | ASSQGTGRFEQY
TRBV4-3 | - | ASSQVLTGQGSGANVLT
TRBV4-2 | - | ASSQDPDSSGNTIY
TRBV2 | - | ASSLRLGAEQF
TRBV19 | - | ASGPAGPLPGYT
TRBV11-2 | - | ASSPPERDQPQH
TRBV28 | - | ASSSLGGGLNEQF
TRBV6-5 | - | ASSWTSGRDYEQY
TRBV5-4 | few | ASSLSRSSGTDTQY
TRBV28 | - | ASSLLQDHYGYT
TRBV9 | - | ASREGDRGMGYT
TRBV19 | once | ASSISGHSYNEQF
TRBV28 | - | ASNNFPSGYGYT
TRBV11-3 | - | ASSAGSNYGYT
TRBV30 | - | AWSFWEPGYT
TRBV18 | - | ASSPSQGSSTEAF
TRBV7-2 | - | ASSLNLPTLAGGPYEQF
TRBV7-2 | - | ASTIQPGSSGGTQY
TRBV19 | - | ASSIVFFGTGDTDTQY
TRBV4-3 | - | ASSQDRKFGYT
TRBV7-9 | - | ASSLASGGYSYNEQF
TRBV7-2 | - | ASNPREAGYT
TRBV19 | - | ASTQRLAGLSSYNEQF
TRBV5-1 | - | ASSPGGTGQGQPQH
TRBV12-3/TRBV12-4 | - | ASRPSGTEAF
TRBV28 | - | ATHRGGYNEQF
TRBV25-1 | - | ASRRGENYGYT
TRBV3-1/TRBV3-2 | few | ASSLTGSYEQY
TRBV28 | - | AIQDWTDTQY
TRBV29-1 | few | SVGGGGGETQY
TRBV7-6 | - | ASSLARRGAEAF
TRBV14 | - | ASSQVDGELF
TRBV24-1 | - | ATQEGRSGHNQPQH
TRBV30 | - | ALQGSWYGYT
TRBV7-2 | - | ATKEGGYNEQF
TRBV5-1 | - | ASGTGGLAGGQETQY
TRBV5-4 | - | ASAWNTGELF